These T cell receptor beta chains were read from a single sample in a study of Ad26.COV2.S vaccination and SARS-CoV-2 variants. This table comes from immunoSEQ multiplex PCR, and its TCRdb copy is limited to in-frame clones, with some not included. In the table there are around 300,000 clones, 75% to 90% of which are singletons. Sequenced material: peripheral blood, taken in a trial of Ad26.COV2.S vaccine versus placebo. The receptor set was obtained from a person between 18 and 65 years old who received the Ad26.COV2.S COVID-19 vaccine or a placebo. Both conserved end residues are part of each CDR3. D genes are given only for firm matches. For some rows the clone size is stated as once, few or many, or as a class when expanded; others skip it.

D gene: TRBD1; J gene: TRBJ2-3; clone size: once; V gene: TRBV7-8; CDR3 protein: CASSLGTGRTDTQYF; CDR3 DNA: TGTGCCAGCAGCTTGGGGACAGGGCGCACAGATACGCAGTATTTT
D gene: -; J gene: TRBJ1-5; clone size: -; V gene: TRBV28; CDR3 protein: CASSLGVALSNQPQHF; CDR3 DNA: TGTGCCAGCAGTTTAGGGGTAGCCCTTAGCAATCAGCCCCAGCATTTT
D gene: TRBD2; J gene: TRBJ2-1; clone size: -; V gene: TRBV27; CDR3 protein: CASSSSLTSGNAFF; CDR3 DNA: TGTGCCAGCAGTTCATCTCTTACTAGCGGGAATGCGTTCTTC
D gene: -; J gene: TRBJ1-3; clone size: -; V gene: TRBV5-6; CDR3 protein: CASSLSGGNTIYF; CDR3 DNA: TGTGCCAGCAGCTTGTCGGGTGGAAACACCATATATTTT
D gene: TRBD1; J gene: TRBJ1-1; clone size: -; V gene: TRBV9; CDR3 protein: CAIRQGFNKWGTEAFF; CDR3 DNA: TGTGCCATTAGACAGGGGTTCAATAAATGGGGCACTGAAGCTTTCTTT
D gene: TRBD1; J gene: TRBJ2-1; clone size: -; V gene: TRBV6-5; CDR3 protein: CASSYGTGTYNEQFF; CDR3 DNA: TGTGCCAGCAGTTATGGGACAGGGACCTACAATGAGCAGTTCTTC
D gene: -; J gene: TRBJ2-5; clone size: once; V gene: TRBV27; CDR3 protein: CASSPLSGLIGETQYF; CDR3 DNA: TGTGCCAGCAGTCCTCTAAGCGGGTTGATCGGAGAGACCCAGTACTTC
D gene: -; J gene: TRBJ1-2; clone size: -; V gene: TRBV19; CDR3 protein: CACGGRGVYGYTF; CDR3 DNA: TGTGCATGTGGGGGGCGCGGTGTCTATGGCTACACCTTC
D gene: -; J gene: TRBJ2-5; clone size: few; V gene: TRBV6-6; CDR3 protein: CASSLTVLSETQYF; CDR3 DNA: TGTGCCAGCAGTTTGACGGTCCTTTCAGAGACCCAGTACTTC
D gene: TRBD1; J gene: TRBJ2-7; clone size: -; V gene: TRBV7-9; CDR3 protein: CASSPRTGVRYEQYF; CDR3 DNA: TGTGCCAGCAGCCCAAGGACAGGGGTAAGGTACGAGCAGTACTTC
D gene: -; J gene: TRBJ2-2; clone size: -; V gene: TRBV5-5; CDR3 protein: CASSLGAGELFF; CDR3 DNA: TGTGCCAGCAGCTTAGGGGCCGGGGAGCTGTTTTTT
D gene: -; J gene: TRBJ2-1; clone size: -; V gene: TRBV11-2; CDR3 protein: CASSLEQGSYNEQFF; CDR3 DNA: TGTGCCAGCAGCTTAGAACAGGGCTCCTACAATGAGCAGTTCTTC
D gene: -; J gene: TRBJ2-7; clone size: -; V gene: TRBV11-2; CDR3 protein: CASSLMDGAHEQYF; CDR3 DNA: TGTGCCAGCAGCTTGATGGACGGGGCCCACGAGCAGTACTTC
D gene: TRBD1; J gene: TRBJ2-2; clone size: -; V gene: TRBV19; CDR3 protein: CASRRSGTGNTGELFF; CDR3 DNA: TGTGCCAGTAGACGCTCCGGGACAGGTAACACCGGGGAGCTGTTTTTT
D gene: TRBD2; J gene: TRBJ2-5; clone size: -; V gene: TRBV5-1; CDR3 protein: CASSLAGTSGGPQETQYF; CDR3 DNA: TGCGCCAGCAGCTTGGCCGGGACTAGCGGGGGCCCTCAAGAGACCCAGTACTTC
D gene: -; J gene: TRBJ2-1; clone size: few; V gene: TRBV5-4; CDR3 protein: CASSLESHNEQFF; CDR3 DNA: TGTGCCAGCAGCTTGGAAAGTCACAATGAGCAGTTCTTC
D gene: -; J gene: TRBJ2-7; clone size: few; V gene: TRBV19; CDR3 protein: CASSDTLSYEQYF; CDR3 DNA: TGTGCCAGTAGCGACACGCTCTCCTACGAGCAGTACTTC
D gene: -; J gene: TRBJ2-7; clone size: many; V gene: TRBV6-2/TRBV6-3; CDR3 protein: CASSYVGTTSSYEQYF; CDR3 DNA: TGTGCCAGCAGTTACGTCGGGACAACGAGCTCCTACGAGCAGTACTTC
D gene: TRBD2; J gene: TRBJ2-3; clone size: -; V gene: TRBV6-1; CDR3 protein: CASSENFRLAGPTDTQYF; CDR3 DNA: TGTGCCAGCAGTGAAAACTTCCGACTAGCGGGGCCCACAGATACGCAGTATTTT
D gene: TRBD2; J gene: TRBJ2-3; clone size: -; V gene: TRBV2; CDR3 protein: CAGGLAGDTQYF; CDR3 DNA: TGTGCCGGAGGACTAGCTGGCGATACGCAGTATTTT
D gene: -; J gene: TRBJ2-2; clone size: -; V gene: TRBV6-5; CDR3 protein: CASRRDATGELFF; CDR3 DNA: TGTGCCAGCAGGCGGGACGCCACCGGGGAGCTGTTTTTT
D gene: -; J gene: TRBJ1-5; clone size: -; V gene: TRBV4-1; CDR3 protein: CASSQARLYQDQPQHF; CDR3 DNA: TGCGCCAGCAGCCAAGCCAGGCTATATCAGGATCAGCCCCAGCATTTT
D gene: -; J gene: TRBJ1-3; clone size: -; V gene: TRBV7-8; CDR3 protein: CASSLVDSYSGNTIYF; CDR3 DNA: TGTGCCAGCAGCTTAGTCGACAGTTACTCTGGAAACACCATATATTTT
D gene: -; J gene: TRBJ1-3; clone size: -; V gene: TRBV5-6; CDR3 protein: CASSLNAISGNTIYF; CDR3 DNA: TGTGCCAGCAGCTTGAACGCCATCTCTGGAAACACCATATATTTT
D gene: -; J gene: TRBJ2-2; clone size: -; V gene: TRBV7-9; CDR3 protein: CATEVLGTGELFF; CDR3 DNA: TGTGCCACGGAGGTTTTGGGCACCGGGGAGCTGTTTTTT
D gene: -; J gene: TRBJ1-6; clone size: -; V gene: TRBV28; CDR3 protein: CASSPSWEGGGRSPLHF; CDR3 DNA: TGTGCCAGCAGTCCCTCTTGGGAAGGGGGGGGAAGATCACCCCTCCACTTT
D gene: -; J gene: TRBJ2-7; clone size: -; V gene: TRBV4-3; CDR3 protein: CASSQGRTDYEQYF; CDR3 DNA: TGCGCCAGCAGCCAAGGCAGGACAGACTACGAGCAGTACTTC
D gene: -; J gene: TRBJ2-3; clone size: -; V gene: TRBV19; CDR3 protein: CASSIPGILTDTQYF; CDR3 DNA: TGTGCCAGTAGTATCCCGGGAATCTTAACAGATACGCAGTATTTT
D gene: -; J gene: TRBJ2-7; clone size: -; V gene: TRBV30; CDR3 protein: CAWSVQGGIPFYEQYF; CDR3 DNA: TGTGCCTGGAGTGTACAGGGCGGGATACCGTTCTACGAGCAGTACTTC
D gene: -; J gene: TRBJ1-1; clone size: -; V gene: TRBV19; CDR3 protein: CASSILGGVGHGTEAFF; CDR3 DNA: TGTGCCAGTAGTATATTAGGTGGGGTGGGCCACGGCACTGAAGCTTTCTTT
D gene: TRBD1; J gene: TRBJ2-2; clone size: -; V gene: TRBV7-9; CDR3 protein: CASSFLDRAGELFF; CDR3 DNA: TGTGCCAGCAGCTTTTTGGACAGGGCCGGGGAGCTGTTTTTT
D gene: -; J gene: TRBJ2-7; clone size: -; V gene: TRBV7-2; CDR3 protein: CASSSGLLSYEQYF; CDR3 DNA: TGTGCCAGCAGCTCTGGACTTCTCTCCTACGAGCAGTACTTC
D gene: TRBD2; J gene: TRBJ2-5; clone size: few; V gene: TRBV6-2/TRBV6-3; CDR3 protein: CASSWGGADQETQYF; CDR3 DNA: TGTGCCAGCAGTTGGGGGGGAGCAGATCAAGAGACCCAGTACTTC
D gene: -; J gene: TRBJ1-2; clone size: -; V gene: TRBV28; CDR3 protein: CASSAGFNYGYTF; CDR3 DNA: TGTGCCAGCAGTGCAGGGTTTAACTATGGCTACACCTTC
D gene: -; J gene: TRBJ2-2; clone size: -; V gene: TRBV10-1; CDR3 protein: CASGPRPNTGELFF; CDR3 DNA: TGCGCCAGCGGGCCTAGACCGAACACCGGGGAGCTGTTTTTT
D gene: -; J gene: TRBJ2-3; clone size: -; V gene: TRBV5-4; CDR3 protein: CASSSGIGTDTQYF; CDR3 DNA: TGTGCCAGCAGCTCCGGGATCGGCACAGATACGCAGTATTTT
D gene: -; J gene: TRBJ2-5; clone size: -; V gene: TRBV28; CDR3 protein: CASSFQTVQETQYF; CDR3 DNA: TGTGCCAGCAGTTTCCAGACTGTCCAAGAGACCCAGTACTTC
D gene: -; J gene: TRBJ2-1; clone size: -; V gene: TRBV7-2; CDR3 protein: CASSSKWGGVFF; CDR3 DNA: TGTGCCAGCAGCTCAAAGTGGGGGGGCGTTTTCTTC
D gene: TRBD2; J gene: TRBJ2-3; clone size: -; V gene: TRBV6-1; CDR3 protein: CASSDAGGPVDTQYF; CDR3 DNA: TGTGCCAGCAGTGATGCGGGGGGGCCGGTAGATACGCAGTATTTT
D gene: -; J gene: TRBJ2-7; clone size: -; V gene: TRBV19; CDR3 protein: CASSILFQGRYEQYF; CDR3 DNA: TGTGCCAGTAGTATATTGTTCCAGGGGCGATACGAGCAGTACTTC
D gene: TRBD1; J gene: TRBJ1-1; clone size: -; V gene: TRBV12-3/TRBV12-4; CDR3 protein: CASSSDRVTEAFF; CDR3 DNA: TGTGCCAGCAGCTCGGACAGGGTCACTGAAGCTTTCTTT
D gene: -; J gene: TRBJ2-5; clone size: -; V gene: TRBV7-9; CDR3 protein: CASSLGEGQDQYF; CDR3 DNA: TGTGCCAGCAGCTTAGGAGAGGGCCAGGACCAGTACTTC
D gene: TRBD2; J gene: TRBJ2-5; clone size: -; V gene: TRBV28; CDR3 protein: CASSPRLAGSQETQYF; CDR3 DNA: TGTGCCAGCAGTCCCCGACTAGCGGGGTCGCAAGAGACCCAGTACTTC
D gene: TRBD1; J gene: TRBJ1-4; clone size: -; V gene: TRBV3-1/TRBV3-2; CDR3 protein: CASSQVVGTANEKLFF; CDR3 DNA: TGTGCCAGCAGCCAAGTTGTGGGGACAGCTAATGAAAAACTGTTTTTT
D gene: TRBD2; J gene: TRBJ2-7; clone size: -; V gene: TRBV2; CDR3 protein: CASSEESGRYF; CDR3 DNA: TGTGCCAGCAGTGAAGAGAGCGGGAGGTACTTC
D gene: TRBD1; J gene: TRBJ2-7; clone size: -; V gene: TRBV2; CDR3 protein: CASTKQWGQGRQRPFGEQYF; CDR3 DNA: TGTGCCAGCACCAAACAGTGGGGACAGGGCCGACAACGGCCCTTTGGCGAGCAGTACTTC
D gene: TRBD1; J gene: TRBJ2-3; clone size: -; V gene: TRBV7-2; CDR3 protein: CASSQRQGADTQYF; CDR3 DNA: TGTGCCAGCAGCCAAAGACAGGGGGCAGATACGCAGTATTTT
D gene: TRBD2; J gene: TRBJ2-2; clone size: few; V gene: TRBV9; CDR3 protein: CASSLSTSGGMGGELFF; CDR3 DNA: TGTGCCAGCAGCTTATCGACTAGCGGGGGAATGGGCGGGGAGCTGTTTTTT
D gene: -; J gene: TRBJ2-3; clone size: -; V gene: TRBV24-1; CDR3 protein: CATSDFHTSTDTQYF; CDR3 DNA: TGTGCCACCAGTGATTTTCACACTAGCACAGATACGCAGTATTTT
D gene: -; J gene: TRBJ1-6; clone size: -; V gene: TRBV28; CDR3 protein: CASAKRRWGSPLHF; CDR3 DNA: TGTGCCAGCGCCAAAAGGCGGTGGGGGTCACCCCTCCACTTT
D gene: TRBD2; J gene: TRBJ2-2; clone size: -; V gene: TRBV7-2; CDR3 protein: CASSPGERGNTGELFF; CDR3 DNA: TGTGCCAGCAGCCCTGGTGAGCGGGGGAACACCGGGGAGCTGTTTTTT
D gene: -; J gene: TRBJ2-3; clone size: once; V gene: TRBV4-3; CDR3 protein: CASSQDMDPTDTQYF; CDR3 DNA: TGCGCCAGCAGCCAAGATATGGACCCCACAGATACGCAGTATTTT
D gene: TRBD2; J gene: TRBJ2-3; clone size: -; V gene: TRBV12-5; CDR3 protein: CASGFGGGVTDTQYF; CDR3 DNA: TGTGCTAGTGGTTTCGGGGGAGGGGTCACAGATACGCAGTATTTT
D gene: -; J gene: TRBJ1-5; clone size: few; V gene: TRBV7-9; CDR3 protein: CASSLNQPQHF; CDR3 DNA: TGTGCCAGCAGCCTAAATCAGCCCCAGCATTTT
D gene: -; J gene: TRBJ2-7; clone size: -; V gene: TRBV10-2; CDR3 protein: CASHGSSYEQYF; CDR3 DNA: TGCGCCAGCCACGGTAGCTCCTACGAGCAGTACTTC